This T cell receptor beta chain was found in a study of blood T cell repertoires in COVID-19. Across the study: The United States, Italy and Spain supplied acute and convalescent COVID-19 samples. The cDNA or gDNA used as material had been derived from T cells, B-cell-depleted T cells, or PBMCs.

V lost 2 bases, J lost 4 bases, and 14 bases lay in between. From germline, CDR1 is SGHVS and CDR2 FQNEAQ. This CDR3 has 15 residues. Original data processing: Quantification of nucleated cells was approximated via reference gene primer amplification. Repertoires were generated with immunoSEQ multiplex PCR, while TCRdb's copy carries only in-frame clones and drops some. Clone size and the V and J calls come from that table; the DNA yielded D and trimming. Of about 200,000 clones listed, roughly 80% were seen once; the top ten hold about 7%. The clonotype originates from a man aged 55-75 years with acute or convalescent COVID-19. The gene calls are TRBV7-8 and TRBJ1-1; weak D call: TRBD1 (6 bases). Sequencing input: peripheral blood. The CDR3 nucleotides read TGTGCCAGCAGCTTAAGAAGGGGAGGGGGCACTGAAGCTTTCTTT. This sequence encodes CASSLRRGGGTEAFF.